A selection of T cell receptor beta chains follows, all from one sample in a study of cytomegalovirus exposure and HLA in healthy donors. Repertoires were generated with immunoSEQ multiplex PCR, while TCRdb's copy carries only in-frame clones and drops some. In the table there are 180,000 or so clones, around 76% of which are singletons. The source material was PBMCs. The receptor set was obtained from a man in his forties in good health and CMV-seronegative. Each CDR3 is given with its conserved first and last residue. Each record gives: V gene, J gene, D gene, clone size, CDR3 length, CDR3 protein, CDR3 DNA. A D gene is named only where the DNA matches it firmly. Size values are once, few and many counts, or a class for expanded clones, and some rows have none.

TRBV11-3	TRBJ2-5	TRBD2	.	18	CASSLTSGGAWGQETQYF	TGTGCCAGCAGCCTCACTAGCGGGGGGGCTTGGGGGCAAGAGACCCAGTACTTC
TRBV2	TRBJ2-3	TRBD2	.	14	CASSALRGADTQYF	TGTGCCAGCAGTGCCTTACGGGGGGCAGATACGCAGTATTTT
TRBV18	TRBJ2-7	.	few	14	CASSPDYRYYEQYF	TGTGCCAGCTCACCGGACTACCGGTACTACGAGCAGTACTTC
TRBV6-5	TRBJ1-2	TRBD1	.	14	CASSYLDRGDGYTF	TGTGCCAGCAGTTACCTAGACAGGGGGGACGGCTACACCTTC
TRBV30	TRBJ2-7	TRBD1	.	14	CASGRGQGSYEQYF	TGTGCCAGCGGAAGAGGACAGGGGTCCTACGAGCAGTACTTC
TRBV6-5	TRBJ2-2	.	.	15	CASSLDRRSTGELFF	TGTGCCAGCAGCCTAGACAGGCGGAGCACCGGGGAGCTGTTTTTT
TRBV9	TRBJ2-7	TRBD2	.	14	CASGRSGGSYEQYF	TGTGCCAGCGGCCGTAGCGGGGGTTCCTACGAGCAGTACTTC
TRBV29-1	TRBJ2-7	.	.	12	CSVGGSLYEQYF	TGCAGCGTTGGAGGATCCCTCTACGAGCAGTACTTC
TRBV11-2	TRBJ2-2	.	.	16	CASSPGQRPSAGELFF	TGTGCCAGCAGCCCGGGCCAGCGGCCCTCGGCCGGGGAGCTGTTTTTT
TRBV25-1	TRBJ2-7	.	few	12	CASSVSRGEQYF	TGTGCCAGCAGTGTATCCCGCGGCGAGCAGTACTTC
TRBV28	TRBJ1-2	.	.	14	CASSTTGRGAGYTF	TGTGCCAGCAGTACCACAGGAAGAGGAGCTGGCTACACCTTC
TRBV18	TRBJ2-3	TRBD1	.	14	CASAKQGYTDTQYF	TGTGCCAGCGCGAAACAGGGGTACACAGATACGCAGTATTTT
TRBV2	TRBJ2-5	TRBD2	.	15	CASSGTSGGRETQYF	TGTGCCAGCAGCGGGACTAGCGGGGGGCGGGAGACCCAGTACTTC
TRBV4-3	TRBJ2-5	TRBD2	few	17	CASSPYGSSGGAETQYF	TGCGCCAGCAGCCCCTACGGCTCAAGCGGGGGGGCTGAGACCCAGTACTTC
TRBV19	TRBJ1-2	TRBD1	.	16	CASSLPGQGVDYGYTF	TGTGCCAGTTCTCTCCCCGGACAGGGCGTTGACTATGGCTACACCTTC
TRBV11-1	TRBJ2-5	TRBD1	.	15	CASSLLTGSQETQYF	TGTGCCAGCAGCCTTTTGACAGGGTCTCAAGAGACCCAGTACTTC
TRBV7-8	TRBJ2-5	TRBD2	.	16	CASSLGLAGGWETQYF	TGTGCCAGCAGCTTAGGACTAGCGGGGGGTTGGGAGACCCAGTACTTC
TRBV7-8	TRBJ2-1	TRBD2	few	12	CASSSGLAERFF	TGTGCCAGCAGCTCCGGACTAGCGGAAAGGTTCTTC
TRBV15	TRBJ2-3	TRBD1	.	16	CATQNEPGQGTDTQYF	TGTGCCACCCAAAACGAACCGGGACAGGGAACAGATACGCAGTATTTT
TRBV18	TRBJ2-5	TRBD2	.	16	CASSPPSGGTKETQYF	TGTGCCAGCTCACCCCCTAGCGGCGGCACCAAAGAGACCCAGTACTTC
TRBV19	TRBJ2-2	TRBD1	.	16	CASRNAGTGWTGELFF	TGTGCCAGTAGAAATGCGGGGACAGGGTGGACCGGGGAGCTGTTTTTT
TRBV11-2	TRBJ2-7	.	.	12	CASSPQARGQYF	TGTGCCAGCAGCCCCCAAGCCCGCGGGCAGTACTTC
TRBV4-2	TRBJ1-1	.	.	15	CASSQVRGGPTEAFF	TGTGCCAGCAGCCAAGTTAGGGGGGGCCCCACTGAAGCTTTCTTT
TRBV2	TRBJ1-4	.	once	14	CASSEALSGEKLFF	TGTGCCAGCAGTGAAGCCCTATCGGGTGAAAAACTGTTTTTT
TRBV7-7	TRBJ2-3	.	.	16	CASSSDISGGTDTQYF	TGTGCTAGCAGCTCCGACATATCCGGAGGAACAGATACGCAGTATTTT
TRBV9	TRBJ2-2	.	.	15	CASSGTSSTTGELFF	TGTGCCAGCAGCGGGACAAGTTCCACCACCGGGGAGCTGTTTTTT
TRBV19	TRBJ1-2	TRBD1	few	15	CASSTIDRGQGGYTF	TGTGCCAGTAGTACCATCGACAGGGGGCAAGGTGGCTACACCTTC
TRBV28	TRBJ1-5	TRBD1	.	15	CASSFRTGRNQPQHF	TGTGCCAGCAGTTTCCGGACAGGGCGAAATCAGCCCCAGCATTTT
TRBV5-4	TRBJ2-1	TRBD2	.	15	CASSLGLAGGYEQFF	TGTGCCAGCAGCCTTGGACTAGCGGGAGGGTATGAGCAGTTCTTC
TRBV28	TRBJ2-5	TRBD1	.	14	CASSPGTAQETQYF	TGTGCCAGCAGTCCCGGGACAGCCCAAGAGACCCAGTACTTC